This T cell receptor (beta chain) emerged from a study of blood T cell repertoires in COVID-19. Across the study: Donors in Cohort 3 counted as recovered after two negative PCRs, clearance, or symptom resolution. The origin of the acute and convalescent COVID-19 samples was the United States, Italy and Spain.

CDR1 SGHDT and CDR2 YYEEEE come from the germline V gene. This CDR3 is 19 amino acids long. The V and J ends lost 4 bases and 0 bases, in that order; junction bases with no gene match: 12. Original analysis: By means of reference gene primer amplification, nucleated cell counts were estimated. Profiled with immunoSEQ multiplex PCR; TCRdb holds only in-frame clones, not every one. The V and J calls and clone size are taken from that table; D and trimming were inferred from the DNA. In the table there are some 200,000 clones, roughly 84% of which are singletons. The sequence came from a man younger than 40 in a cohort exposed to, infected with or recovered from COVID-19 (not recorded which). This chain links TRBV5-6 with TRBJ1-6; 8 bases agree with TRBD1. The sample taken for sequencing was PBMCs or T cells enriched from blood (not recorded which). CDR3 residues: CASSQNGQGWSSYNSPLHF. In DNA, the CDR3 is TGTGCCAGCAGCCAGAATGGACAGGGATGGTCCTCCTATAATTCACCCCTCCACTTT. Filled out from reference TRBV5-6 and TRBJ1-6, the complete variable domain reads DAGVTQSPTHLIKTRGQQVTLRCSPKSGHDTVSWYQQALGQGPQFIFQYYEEEERQRGNFPDRFSGHQFPNYSSELNVNALLLGDSALYLCASSQNGQGWSSYNSPLHFGNGTRLTVT.